This record looks at one TCR beta chain sequence and its context. TCRdb processed the RT-PCR reads anew with MiXCR; each CDR3 protein has one entry. The table lists about a million distinct CDR3 sequences, about 20% of them singletons. The sample comes from a study of patients and donors after allogeneic stem cell transplantation. The germline gives CDR1 LGHNA, CDR2 YNFKEQ. This CDR3 has 14 residues. With 1 base removed from V and 5 bases from J, the gap between germline ends came to 11 bases. The rearrangement links TRBV4-2 to TRBJ1-2; D gene uncertain. What was sequenced was blood, either unsorted or a sorted T cell fraction (not recorded which). The TCR originated in a human donor who was either an allogeneic HSCT recipient or a stem cell or donor lymphocyte infusion donor (not recorded which). It is not recorded whose cells these are; they may come from a transplant donor. CDR3 amino acids: CASSQVLDKYGYTF. Written as DNA, the CDR3 is TGTGCCAGCAGCCAAGTCTTAGACAAATATGGCTACACCTTC.